This T cell receptor (beta chain) was identified in a study of blood T cell repertoires in COVID-19. Study overall: Nucleic acid was either cDNA or gDNA, and it came from T cells, B-cell-depleted T cells, or PBMCs.

Trimming removed 3 bases at V and 2 bases at J, with 6 bases between. The CDR3 length is 13 residues. Per the germline V gene, CDR1 is MNHEY and CDR2 is SMNVEV (reference sequence). Individuals aged 18 to 89 years were recruited from 24 US areas. Cohort 3 donors counted as recovered after two negative PCRs, clearance, or resolved symptoms. Original methodology: Estimates of nucleated cell counts were drawn from the amplification of reference gene primers. Produced via immunoSEQ multiplex PCR; TCRdb's table is partial and in-frame only. Clonal size and the V and J genes are those of that table, whereas D and trimming came from the DNA. The table includes roughly 200,000 clones, 82% detected once.

The TCR was taken from a man aged 35 to 55 who had recovered from COVID-19. The chain combines TRBV27 with TRBJ2-3; D remains unclear. Sequencing input: PBMCs or T cells enriched from blood (not recorded which). This CDR3 is CASSFAATDTQYF. DNA of the CDR3: TGTGCCAGCAGTTTCGCGGCCACAGATACGCAGTATTTT.